The entry that follows covers one TCR beta chain sequence. Antigen unknown. V dropped 5 bases and J dropped 3 bases, with 14 bases sitting between them. Germline lookup yields CDR1 SGHTA and CDR2 FQGNSA. The CDR3 is 14 residues long. This sample stems from a study of cytomegalovirus exposure and HLA in healthy donors. Study results and limitations: High sensitivity and specificity were reportedly achieved when the classifier diagnosed cytomegalovirus status. TCR beta chains numbering more than 150 were designated cytomegalovirus-associated.

Healthy bone marrow donors supplied every sample. PCR involved 60 Vbeta and 13 Jbeta primers. Libraries were prepared by immunoSEQ multiplex PCR; TCRdb keeps only in-frame clonotypes and omits some of them. Of about 98,000 clones listed, 74% are singletons. This chain links TRBV7-2 with TRBJ2-7; D may be TRBD1 (5 bases). The material sequenced was PBMCs. The sequence came from a male donor in good health and CMV-seronegative. CDR3 nucleotides: TGTGCCAGCAGCCCCGCGGTACAGGACTACGAGCAGTACTTC. The encoded protein is CASSPAVQDYEQYF.